This T cell receptor (beta chain) was obtained from a study of cytomegalovirus exposure and HLA in healthy donors. Looking at the study overall: The same platform was used for the 110 or so validation repertoires as for the approximately 610 first-cohort repertoires, as reported in a later analysis. General study results and limits: The listing of 150 to 200 TCR beta chains classed them as cytomegalovirus-associated. Most TCR sequences showed up rarely, but some public TCRs showed up in many donors.

The CDR3 totals 22 residues. Germline CDR1 reads SGHRS; CDR2 reads YFSETQ. The V segment lost 3 bases and the J segment 4 bases; nucleotides outside the gene matches: 21. Donors were drawn from the approximately 130-subject validation cohort, separate from the approximately 620-subject first cohort. A word on this clone: What it binds is not known.

Method: immunoSEQ multiplex PCR; TCRdb's copy keeps in-frame clones and lacks some. This table holds about 200,000 clones, 88% found once. The sequencing input was PBMCs. The chain couples TRBV5-1 to TRBJ2-6; 11 bases are a match to TRBD2. This TCR came from a woman under 30 in good health and CMV-seronegative. Here the CDR3 reads CASSSPGLAGGPHGGGANVLTF. The CDR3, as DNA: TGCGCCAGCAGCTCCCCCGGGCTAGCGGGAGGCCCTCACGGTGGGGGGGCCAACGTCCTGACTTTC.